The 25 T cell receptor beta chains below come from one sample, sequenced in a study of blood T cell repertoires in COVID-19. The data were produced by immunoSEQ multiplex PCR, yet TCRdb's version contains in-frame clones alone and is incomplete. The sample yields about 180,000 clones, about 88% seen once. The source material was PBMCs or T cells enriched from blood (not recorded which). These receptors originate from a woman younger than 30 who had recovered from COVID-19.

This clone was counted a single time. This sequence joins TRBV11-2 and TRBJ2-2; maybe TRBD2 (6 bases). CDR3 length: 14 amino acids. Germline lookup yields CDR1 SGHAT and CDR2 FQNNGV. The V end was cut by 9 bases, the J end by 2 bases, with 13 bases between. CDR3 loop: CASPGLLNTGELFF. The CDR3 DNA reads as TGTGCCAGTCCGGGACTTCTAAACACCGGGGAGCTGTTTTTT. Drawing the rest from reference TRBV11-2 and TRBJ2-2, the complete variable domain is EAGVAQSPRYKIIEKRQSVAFWCNPISGHATLYWYQQILGQGPKLLIQFQNNGVVDDSQLPKDRFSAERLKGVDSTLKIQPAKLEDSAVYLCASPGLLNTGELFFGEGSRLTVL.

This chain connects TRBV5-1 to TRBJ1-6; no clear D. V lost 7 bases to trimming and J lost 0 bases, with 14 bases between them. Germline V gene lookup returns CDR1 SGHRS and CDR2 YFSETQ. This CDR3 has 16 residues. CDR3 residues: CASSNFPGSYNSPLHF. Written as DNA, the CDR3 is TGCGCCAGCTCCAATTTCCCAGGCTCCTATAATTCACCCCTCCACTTT.

The rearrangement links TRBV19 to TRBJ1-2, with D perhaps TRBD1 (5 bases). From germline, CDR1 is LNHDA and CDR2 SQIVND (reference sequence). The V gene lost 1 base and the J gene lost 8 bases, with 11 bases spanning the gap. The CDR3 extends over 13 amino acids. In DNA form, the CDR3 reads TGTGCCAGTAGTATAGGCAGGGTGTTCGGCTACACCTTC. Its translation: CASSIGRVFGYTF.

V and J are TRBV24-1 and TRBJ2-2; D is unresolved. Trimming removed 7 bases at V and 5 bases at J, with 13 bases between. The CDR3 has 14 amino acids. CDR1 KGHDR and CDR2 SFDVKD come from the germline V gene. CDR3 in amino acids: CATSTPDTTGELFF. The CDR3 nucleotides read TGTGCCACCAGCACGCCAGACACAACCGGGGAGCTGTTTTTT.

The rearrangement uses TRBV28 and TRBJ1-2; D is possibly TRBD1 (5 bases). Germline lookup yields CDR1 MDHEN and CDR2 SYDVKM. The ends were cut back, 2 bases at V and 4 bases at J, with 14 bases in the middle. The CDR3 has 15 amino acids. CDR3 nucleotide sequence: TGTGCCAGCAGTTTACGGGGGGTACTTTTCTATGGCTACACCTTC. Encoded protein: CASSLRGVLFYGYTF.

V gene TRBV10-1 combines with J gene TRBJ2-7; TRBD2 matches 11 bases. CDR1 and CDR2 (germline): WNHNN, SYGVQD (reference sequence). This CDR3 has 16 residues. V dropped 5 bases and J dropped 0; count of bases not matched to a gene: 6. The CDR3 is CASSPGTSGTSYEQYF. For the CDR3, the DNA is TGCGCCAGCAGTCCCGGGACTAGCGGAACCTCCTACGAGCAGTACTTC.

This sequence joins TRBV5-1 and TRBJ2-3; 8 bases match TRBD2. The V gene end was trimmed by 4 bases and the J gene end by 0 bases; junction bases not matched to a gene: 1. The CDR3 totals 14 residues. From germline, CDR1 is SGHRS and CDR2 YFSETQ. The CDR3 here is CASSRGGSTDTQYF. The CDR3 nucleotides are TGCGCCAGCAGCCGGGGGGGTAGCACAGATACGCAGTATTTT.

This clone was detected a few times. The gene calls are TRBV5-4 and TRBJ2-7, with TRBD2 matching 7 bases. The germline gives CDR1 SGHNT, CDR2 YYREEE (reference sequence). V lost 2 bases, J lost 0 bases, and 2 bases stayed unmatched. The CDR3 is made up of 14 amino acids. The CDR3 sequence is CASSFSGDSYEQYF. CDR3 nucleotide sequence: TGTGCCAGCAGCTTCAGCGGGGACTCCTACGAGCAGTACTTC.

The V gene is TRBV7-2, the J gene TRBJ1-4; TRBD1 is a possible D gene (5 bases). The CDR3 sequence is 14 residues long. CDR1 SGHTA and CDR2 FQGNSA come from the germline V gene. V was shortened by 1 base and J by 7 bases, with 10 bases between the two germline ends. The CDR3 spells CASSLGAGGEKLFF. The CDR3 DNA follows: TGTGCCAGCAGCTTAGGGGCGGGGGGTGAAAAACTGTTTTTT.

This chain uses TRBV7-9 with TRBJ2-1; TRBD2 matches 7 bases. From germline, CDR1 is SEHNR and CDR2 FQNEAQ (reference sequence). The CDR3 runs to 15 residues. With V trimmed by 5 bases and J by 2 bases, 6 bases remained unmatched. The chain's CDR3 is CASSATGTTYNEQFF. In DNA, the CDR3 is TGTGCCAGCAGCGCCACCGGGACTACCTACAATGAGCAGTTCTTC.

The V and J genes are TRBV28 and TRBJ1-6; the D gene is possibly TRBD1 (5 bases). Germline CDR1 MDHEN, CDR2 SYDVKM. This CDR3 region has 14 residues. The V end lost 4 bases, the J end lost 6 bases, and 10 bases lay between the germline ends. The CDR3 is CASSSGGLNSPLHF. The DNA for the CDR3 is TGTGCCAGCAGTTCGGGGGGACTTAATTCACCCCTCCACTTT.

This clone was seen repeatedly, ten times or more. The chain links TRBV28 to TRBJ2-3, with D maybe TRBD2 (6 bases). Deletions cut 9 bases from V and 2 bases from J, with 15 bases between. The length of the CDR3 is 14 residues. Germline V gene sequence: CDR1 MDHEN, CDR2 SYDVKM. CDR3 in DNA: TGTGCCAGTAAAAGCGGGCCAGTCACAGATACGCAGTATTTT. Amino acid sequence: CASKSGPVTDTQYF.

The chain uses TRBV10-3 and TRBJ1-1, with TRBD1 matching 7 bases. Germline lookup yields CDR1 ENHRY and CDR2 SYGVKD. This CDR3 has 14 residues. Trimming at V came to 4 bases and at J to 1 base, leaving 3 bases not matched to a gene. CDR3 loop: CAISVQGPNTEAFF. The DNA for the CDR3 is TGTGCCATCAGTGTACAGGGGCCGAACACTGAAGCTTTCTTT.

The V gene is TRBV20-1, the J gene TRBJ2-3; D is possibly TRBD2 (6 bases). CDR1 is DFQATT and CDR2 is SNEGSKA in the germline V gene (reference sequence). Trimming stripped 3 bases from V and 5 bases from J, with 12 bases between. The CDR3 runs 13 residues. The CDR3 nucleotides are TGCAGTGCTAGTTCCGGGAGTGAAGATACGCAGTATTTT. Translated, it gives CSASSGSEDTQYF.

CDR3 residues: CASSQEVLQGGHNEQFF. CDR3 DNA: TGTGCCAGCAGCCAAGAGGTCCTCCAGGGGGGTCACAATGAGCAGTTCTTC. The chain has TRBV4-2 and TRBJ2-1, with a possible D match to TRBD1 (7 bases). Trimming left V 0 bases short and J 5 bases short, with 17 bases between. Germline V CDR1 and CDR2: LGHNA, YNFKEQ. The CDR3 totals 17 residues.

The chain uses TRBV28 and TRBJ2-7; weak D call: TRBD1 (5 bases). V was clipped by 5 bases and J by 3 bases, with 14 bases between them. Germline-derived CDR1 and CDR2 are MDHEN and SYDVKM. This CDR3 has 14 residues. In DNA form, the CDR3 reads TGTGCCAGCAGTCGAACACCGGACATCTACGAGCAGTACTTC. Protein: CASSRTPDIYEQYF.

The chain couples TRBV10-3 to TRBJ1-2; possibly TRBD1 for D (5 bases). The length of the CDR3 is 10 residues. Germline V gene lookup returns CDR1 ENHRY and CDR2 SYGVKD. Between the trimmed V and J ends, which lost 6 bases and 7 bases, there was a span of 6 bases. The chain's CDR3 is CAIRDTGYTF. The CDR3 DNA follows: TGTGCCATCAGGGACACTGGCTACACCTTC.

The genes are TRBV23-1 and TRBJ2-1, with D maybe TRBD2 (5 bases). TRBV23-1 is filed as an ORF, its function uncertain. This CDR3 comprises 17 residues. With 0 bases removed from V and 0 bases from J, the gap between germline ends came to 12 bases. The CDR3 DNA follows: TGCGCCAGCAGTCAATCGTCCGGGGATAGCTCCTACAATGAGCAGTTCTTC. Its protein is CASSQSSGDSSYNEQFF.

Only one count was recorded for this clone. The rearrangement joins TRBV2 to TRBJ2-7; 9 bases agree with TRBD1. The length of the CDR3 is 15 residues. CDR1 and CDR2 (germline): SNHLY, FYNNEI. V trimming: 5 bases; J trimming: 3 bases; junction bases outside the gene matches: 8. CDR3 amino acids: CASSPSGTGLYEQYF. The CDR3 DNA follows: TGTGCCAGCAGTCCCTCCGGGACAGGGCTCTACGAGCAGTACTTC. Full variable domain (remainder filled in from reference TRBV2 and TRBJ2-7): EPEVTQTPSHQVTQMGQEVILRCVPISNHLYFYWYRQILGQKVEFLVSFYNNEISEKSEIFDDQFSVERPDGSNFTLKIRSTKLEDSAMYFCASSPSGTGLYEQYFGPGTRLTVT.

This rearrangement joins TRBV18 to TRBJ1-1; 7 bases line up with TRBD1. The J segment lost 5 bases and the V segment lost 5 bases, leaving 8 bases of the junction unmatched. Germline CDR1 KGHSH, CDR2 LQKENI. The CDR3 is 14 amino acids. The CDR3 sequence is CASSSGGQITEAFF. For the CDR3, the DNA is TGTGCCAGCTCATCTGGGGGACAGATAACTGAAGCTTTCTTT.

The J gene is TRBJ2-7, the V gene TRBV7-9, with D possibly matching TRBD1 (6 bases). CDR1 and CDR2 (germline): SEHNR, FQNEAQ (reference sequence). The CDR3 covers 14 residues. The V end was cut by 7 bases, the J end by 1 base, with 14 bases between. CDR3 protein: CASTLRGQSYEQYF. The CDR3 DNA sequence: TGTGCCAGCACCCTCCGAGGACAGTCCTACGAGCAGTACTTC.

A remark on this clone: An end of the junction does not agree with germline; a read error may underlie this. V usage is TRBV6-5 and J usage is TRBJ2-7; perhaps TRBD1 as D (5 bases). Germline CDR1 is MNHEY and CDR2 is SVGAGI. CDR3 size: 13 residues. The CDR3 region has the DNA TGTGTCAGCACCTCCCAGGGAATCTACGAGCAGTACTTC. Amino acid sequence: CVSTSQGIYEQYF.

The chain joins TRBV24-1 to TRBJ2-3; D uncertain. This CDR3 is 18 amino acids long. Germline V gene sequence: CDR1 KGHDR, CDR2 SFDVKD. With 5 bases removed from V and 3 bases from J, the gap between germline ends came to 23 bases. The CDR3 protein is CATSGPSLMRGKTDTQYF. The DNA of the CDR3 is TGTGCCACCAGTGGCCCCAGCCTAATGAGAGGAAAGACAGATACGCAGTATTTT.

The chain joins TRBV27 to TRBJ1-5, with D uncertain. V was pared by 5 bases and J by 5 bases, with 10 bases between. The CDR3 spans 13 residues. CDR1 is MNHEY and CDR2 is SMNVEV in the germline V gene (reference sequence). The CDR3 bases are TGTGCCAGCAGTGTTTCCGGGGATCAGCCCCAGCATTTT. It specifies CASSVSGDQPQHF.

The chain has TRBV7-9 and TRBJ1-3; the D is unclear. V was trimmed by 7 bases and J by 2 bases, leaving 9 bases between them. In germline, CDR1 is SEHNR, CDR2 FQNEAQ (reference sequence). CDR3 length: 13 residues. The CDR3 loop reads CASKLGTGNTIYF. Written as DNA, the CDR3 is TGTGCCAGCAAACTAGGGACTGGAAACACCATATATTTT.